A single sample gave rise to the 21 T cell receptor beta chains below, sequenced in a study of control samples from healthy donors and cancer patients. The data were produced by immunoSEQ multiplex PCR, yet TCRdb's version contains in-frame clones alone and is incomplete. Here the sample spans some 120,000 clones, around 90% being singletons. Sequencing input: blood. Receptor source: a man between 18 and 35 years old in good health.

This chain's CDR3 is CASSFSGFTMEGYTF. The CDR3 coding sequence is TGTGCCAGCAGTTTTTCGGGATTCACTATGGAGGGCTACACCTTC. This chain links TRBV6-6 with TRBJ1-2; D not certain. Trimming stripped 4 bases from V and 8 bases from J, with 20 bases between. The germline V gene encodes CDR1 MNHNY and CDR2 SVGAGI (reference sequence). The CDR3 length is 15 residues.

The J gene is TRBJ1-6, the V gene TRBV18; a weak D match, TRBD1 (5 bases). Germline CDR1 reads KGHSH; CDR2 reads LQKENI. The V end was cut by 3 bases, the J end by 3 bases, with 9 bases between. This CDR3 region has 15 residues. The CDR3 coding sequence is TGTGCCAGCTCACCTCAGGGAAACTATAATTCACCCCTCCACTTT. This encodes CASSPQGNYNSPLHF. Variable domain in full (rest from reference TRBV18 and TRBJ1-6): NAGVMQNPRHLVRRRGQEARLRCSPMKGHSHVYWYRQLPEEGLKFMVYLQKENIIDESGMPKERFSAEFPKEGPSILRIQQVVRGDSAAYFCASSPQGNYNSPLHFGNGTRLTVT.

The V gene is TRBV6-6, the J gene TRBJ2-7; a possible D gene is TRBD2 (7 bases). The V end lost 3 bases, the J end lost 3 bases, and 15 bases lay between the germline ends. Germline V lookup: CDR1 MNHNY, CDR2 SVGAGI (reference sequence). The CDR3 covers 15 residues. The CDR3 is CASSYDLGGDYEQYV. Here the CDR3 DNA reads TGTGCCAGCAGTTATGATTTAGGGGGGGACTACGAGCAGTACGTC.

The chain has TRBV7-3 and TRBJ2-3; 7 positions match TRBD2. Trimming took 2 bases from V and 2 from J; bases not matched to a gene: 1. The CDR3 runs 14 residues. Per the germline V gene, CDR1 is SGHTA and CDR2 is FQGTGA. The CDR3 sequence: CASSLRGDTDTQYF. The CDR3 nucleotides are TGTGCCAGCAGCTTACGGGGGGACACAGATACGCAGTATTTT.

The V and J genes are TRBV4-3 and TRBJ2-3; no reliable D call. The CDR3 is 15 amino acids. Germline CDR1 and CDR2: LGHNA and YSLEER. Trimming took off 2 bases at V and 1 base at J, with 10 bases between the two ends. CDR3 loop: CASSQNVLGTDTQYF. DNA of the CDR3: TGCGCCAGCAGCCAAAATGTTCTGGGCACAGATACGCAGTATTTT.

On this clone itself: Other DNA variants within this sample encode the same CDR3. V gene TRBV6-5 combines with J gene TRBJ1-1; no reliable D call. Germline values: CDR1 MNHEY, CDR2 SVGAGI. V was trimmed by 0 bases and J by 1 base, leaving 6 bases between them. The CDR3 has 14 amino acids. In nucleotides, the CDR3 is TGTGCCAGCAGTTACTCCCCAGGGAACACTGAAGCTTTCTTT. Translating it yields CASSYSPGNTEAFF.

V is TRBV7-2 and J is TRBJ1-2, with unresolved D. The CDR3 is 14 residues long. CDR1 and CDR2 from the germline V gene are SGHTA and FQGNSA. Trimming took 5 bases from V and 0 from J, leaving 10 bases between them. The CDR3 DNA is TGTGCCAGCAGCCCGCGGACCGCTAACTATGGCTACACCTTC. Encoded protein: CASSPRTANYGYTF.

V usage is TRBV27 and J usage is TRBJ1-6; TRBD1 matches at 7 bases. The CDR3 length is 14 residues. Per germline, CDR1 MNHEY and CDR2 SMNVEV (reference sequence). Germline trimming cut 8 bases from V and 6 bases from J; bases unmatched to any gene: 7. CDR3 DNA sequence: TGTGCCAGCGGCGACCGACAGGGTAATTCACCCCTCCACTTT. As protein: CASGDRQGNSPLHF.

This chain connects TRBV11-3 to TRBJ1-4; a possible D gene is TRBD1 (6 bases). Germline CDR1 SGHNT, CDR2 YENEEA. This CDR3 is 15 amino acids long. Trimming pared 1 base from V and 4 bases from J, leaving 10 bases between. CDR3 in DNA: TGTGCCAGCAGCTTAGCAGGACAGATTAATGAAAAACTGTTTTTT. Protein: CASSLAGQINEKLFF.

V usage is TRBV7-2 and J usage is TRBJ2-1; 14 nucleotides match TRBD2. V shed 4 bases, J shed 9 bases, and the junction held 5 bases outside the gene matches. The CDR3 is 15 residues long. CDR1 and CDR2 from the germline V gene are SGHTA and FQGNSA. The CDR3 protein is CASSYGLAGGGEQFF. The CDR3 DNA follows: TGTGCCAGCAGCTACGGACTAGCGGGGGGCGGTGAGCAGTTCTTC. The full variable domain, completed using reference TRBV7-2 and TRBJ2-1, is GAGVSQSPSNKVTEKGKDVELRCDPISGHTALYWYRQSLGQGLEFLIYFQGNSAPDKSGLPSDRFSAERTGGSVSTLTIQRTQQEDSAVYLCASSYGLAGGGEQFFGPGTRLTVL.

Notes on this clone: A read error may account for a junction end that differs from germline. CDR3 residues: CASSSSGTGNGKLFF. The DNA for the CDR3 is TGTGCCAGCAGTTCATCCGGGACAGGGAATGGAAAACTGTTTTTT. This chain joins TRBV28 and TRBJ1-4, with TRBD1 matching over 9 bases. The CDR3 is 15 amino acids. Germline V gene data show CDR1 as MDHEN and CDR2 as SYDVKM.

The J gene is TRBJ1-3, the V gene TRBV4-1, with TRBD1 as a possible D gene (5 bases). Germline lookup yields CDR1 MGHRA and CDR2 YSYEKL. Trimming stripped 1 base from V and 7 bases from J, with 14 bases between. The CDR3 contains 15 residues. In DNA form, the CDR3 reads TGCGCCAGCAGCCAAGGCACAGGATCTTGGAACACCATATATTTT. The encoded protein is CASSQGTGSWNTIYF.

This clone was recorded once. J is TRBJ2-1 and V is TRBV24-1, with 9 bases identical to TRBD2. The CDR3 runs to 13 residues. CDR1 is KGHDR, CDR2 SFDVKD, per germline. The J segment lost 4 bases and the V segment lost 9 bases, leaving 3 bases of the junction unmatched. CDR3 sequence reads: CATGGRDYNEQFF. CDR3 DNA: TGTGCCACCGGCGGGAGGGATTACAATGAGCAGTTCTTC.

This chain joins TRBV5-6 and TRBJ2-1, with a weak D call TRBD1 (5 bases). Trimming pared 0 bases from V and 9 bases from J, leaving 13 bases between. Germline V lookup: CDR1 SGHDT, CDR2 YYEEEE. The length of the CDR3 is 14 residues. CDR3 DNA: TGTGCCAGCAGCTTGGGGCAGGGCATCGGTGAGCAGTTCTTC. It is translated as CASSLGQGIGEQFF.

The genes are TRBV5-6 and TRBJ1-6; D is unresolved. The V gene lost 0 bases and the J gene lost 6 bases, with 13 bases spanning the gap. This CDR3 is 16 amino acids long. CDR1 and CDR2 from the germline V gene are SGHDT and YYEEEE. CDR3 protein: CASSLVPGVGNSPLHF. The CDR3 DNA reads as TGTGCCAGCAGCTTGGTTCCGGGCGTGGGTAATTCACCCCTCCACTTT.

The chain has TRBV9 and TRBJ1-2; D not resolved. Trimming took 0 bases from V and 8 from J, leaving 14 bases between them. The CDR3 consists of 14 residues. Germline CDR1 SGDLS, CDR2 YYNGEE. CDR3 residues: CASSVAGGVEGYTF. CDR3 in DNA: TGTGCCAGCAGCGTAGCTGGCGGGGTGGAAGGCTACACCTTC.

The chain has TRBV12-3 or TRBV12-4 and TRBJ1-2; D uncertain. With 3 bases removed from V and 4 bases from J, the gap between germline ends came to 9 bases. This CDR3 comprises 13 residues. CDR3 bases: TGTGCCAGCAGTTTTGGAGAAAGCTATGGCTACACCTTC. This gives the protein CASSFGESYGYTF.

A remark on this clone: The sample contains more than one DNA sequence encoding this CDR3. The chain's CDR3 is CASSLTGAYEQYF. In nucleotides, the CDR3 is TGTGCCAGCAGCTTGACAGGGGCCTACGAGCAGTACTTC. The rearrangement links TRBV7-6 to TRBJ2-7; 8 bases are shared with TRBD1. The germline V gene has CDR1 SGHVS and CDR2 FNYEAQ. There are 13 residues in the CDR3. V lost 3 bases, J lost 2 bases, and 0 bases stayed unmatched. Variable domain in full (rest from reference TRBV7-6 and TRBJ2-7): GAGVSQSPRYKVTKRGQDVALRCDPISGHVSLYWYRQALGQGPEFLTYFNYEAQQDKSGLPNDRFSAERPEGSISTLTIQRTEQRDSAMYRCASSLTGAYEQYFGPGTRLTVT.

This chain uses TRBV5-6 with TRBJ1-6; D gene unclear. Trimming removed 0 bases at V and 5 bases at J, with 18 bases between. The germline gives CDR1 SGHDT, CDR2 YYEEEE. The CDR3 contains 18 residues. The CDR3 nucleotides are TGTGCCAGCAGCTTGGGCTTCTTGAGGGAGAGCCATAATTCACCCCTCCACTTT. Its protein product is CASSLGFLRESHNSPLHF.

V and J are TRBV10-3 and TRBJ1-1; no reliable D call. Germline values: CDR1 ENHRY, CDR2 SYGVKD. The V and J ends lost 3 bases and 5 bases respectively, with 10 bases between them. CDR3 length: 13 amino acids. Here the CDR3 DNA reads TGTGCCATCAGTGATGGGCTTAAGACTGAAGCTTTCTTT. As protein: CAISDGLKTEAFF.

The chain is built from TRBV6-5 and TRBJ1-2; D remains ambiguous. Trimming took 8 bases from V and 7 from J, leaving 14 bases between them. This CDR3 region has 12 residues. Germline assignment: CDR1 MNHEY and CDR2 SVGAGI. The DNA for the CDR3 is TGTGCCAGCGGAAGAAAGGATTTTGGCTACACCTTC. Translated: CASGRKDFGYTF.